These 28 T cell receptor beta chains share one sample of origin, sequenced in a study of CD8 T cells in ankylosing spondylitis. Each CDR3 protein is one row after TCRdb ran MiXCR on the 5' RACE reads. This table holds about 210,000 distinct CDR3 sequences, 7% to 10% found once. Sequencing was done on a sample of blood, either unsorted or a sorted T cell fraction (not recorded which). These receptors came from a female donor with ankylosing spondylitis or in good health (not recorded which).

This chain uses TRBV27 with TRBJ2-7, with 11 nucleotides matching TRBD1. This CDR3 spans 15 amino acids. J was trimmed by 3 bases and V by 4 bases; bases with no gene match: 5. Germline CDR1 reads MNHEY; CDR2 reads SMNVEV (reference sequence). Here the CDR3 reads CASSWDRGSDYEQYF. Written as DNA, the CDR3 is TGTGCCAGCAGTTGGGACAGGGGGTCTGACTACGAGCAGTACTTC.

At least ten counts were recorded for this clonotype. The chain is built from TRBV20-1 and TRBJ2-6, with D unclear. This CDR3 spans 15 amino acids. Looked up from germline, CDR1 is DFQATT and CDR2 is SNEGSKA (reference sequence). V dropped 0 bases and J dropped 1 base, with 7 bases sitting between them. The CDR3 bases are TGCAGTGCTAGAGATCCCCTTTCTGGGGCCAACGTCCTGACTTTC. Its protein product is CSARDPLSGANVLTF.

This clonotype was seen many times. The chain links TRBV7-2 to TRBJ2-6; D not resolved. Germline CDR1 and CDR2: SGHTA and FQGNSA. The CDR3 contains 15 residues. V was pared by 6 bases and J by 2 bases, with 11 bases between. The DNA of the CDR3 is TGTGCCAGCAGTTCAGTCCTAACTGGGGCCAACGTCCTGACTTTC. Its translation is CASSSVLTGANVLTF. Filled out from reference TRBV7-2 and TRBJ2-6, the complete variable domain reads GAGVSQSPSNKVTEKGKDVELRCDPISGHTALYWYRQSLGQGLEFLIYFQGNSAPDKSGLPSDRFSAERTGGSVSTLTIQRTQQEDSAVYLCASSSVLTGANVLTFGAGSRLTVL.

Ten or more counts support this clonotype. This chain uses TRBV20-1 with TRBJ2-5; the D gene is possibly TRBD2 (5 bases). The CDR3 extends over 14 amino acids. V gave up 6 bases and J gave up 2 bases, with 16 bases separating them. CDR1 is DFQATT, CDR2 SNEGSKA, per germline (reference sequence). The chain's CDR3 is CSAHPRRVQETQYF. CDR3 bases: TGCAGTGCCCATCCCCGGCGGGTTCAAGAGACCCAGTACTTC.

Many counts were recorded for this clonotype. The chain links TRBV5-5 to TRBJ2-7; no clear D gene. The CDR3 runs 12 residues. Trimming left V 5 bases short and J 3 bases short, with 9 bases between. Looked up from germline, CDR1 is SGHKS and CDR2 is YYEKEE (reference sequence). CDR3 DNA sequence: TGTGCCAGCAGACGAAGAGACTACGAGCAGTACTTC. It encodes CASRRRDYEQYF.

This clonotype was seen more than once but under ten times. One end of the junction is discordant with germline, which a read error may explain. V usage is TRBV7-2 and J usage is TRBJ2-7, with D possibly TRBD2 on 6 matching bases. The CDR3 loop spans 14 amino acids. Germline lookup yields CDR1 SGHTA and CDR2 FQGNSA. Written as DNA, the CDR3 is TGTGTCAGCAGCTTAGAGGGACTCCGCGGCGAGCAGTACTTC. Translating it yields CVSSLEGLRGEQYF.

The genes are TRBV6-1 and TRBJ1-2; D might be TRBD1 (5 bases). This CDR3 contains 13 residues. CDR1 MNHNS and CDR2 SASEGT come from the germline V gene. Trimming pared 2 bases from V and 7 bases from J, leaving 11 bases between. As DNA, the CDR3 is TGTGCCAGCAGTGAAAGTACCGACAGTGGCTACACCTTC. This sequence encodes CASSESTDSGYTF.

This clonotype was seen many times. The chain employs TRBV28 and TRBJ2-6, with D perhaps being TRBD1 or TRBD2 (5 bases each). This CDR3 region has 18 residues. Germline V gives CDR1 MDHEN, CDR2 SYDVKM. V was shortened by 8 bases and J by 0 bases, with 20 bases between the two germline ends. CDR3 nucleotide sequence: TGTGCCAGCCACGGGGAAAGGGACGGTGACTCTGGGGCCAACGTCCTGACTTTC. It codes for CASHGERDGDSGANVLTF.

This clonotype was detected many times. The V call is TRBV7-2, the J call TRBJ2-3; D is perhaps TRBD1 or TRBD2 (6 bases each). Germline CDR1 reads SGHTA; CDR2 reads FQGNSA. Trimming removed 6 bases at V and 2 bases at J, with 9 bases between. The CDR3 runs 13 residues. CDR3 protein: CASRGGPTDTQYF. In nucleotides, the CDR3 is TGTGCCAGCAGAGGGGGGCCCACAGATACGCAGTATTTT.

The sample holds many counts of this clonotype. In nucleotides, the CDR3 is TGTGCCAGCAGCCCGCCAGCGGGAGGGGAAGCCGGGGAGCTGTTTTTT. Translating it yields CASSPPAGGEAGELFF. V usage is TRBV9 and J usage is TRBJ2-2, with 10 bases lining up with TRBD2. CDR1 is SGDLS, CDR2 YYNGEE, per germline. This CDR3 comprises 16 residues. V was pared by 4 bases and J by 6 bases, with 9 bases of the junction left unmatched.

Comments on this clonotype: A much more abundant neighbour one base away suggests this may be a read error. This sequence joins TRBV5-5 and TRBJ1-2, with TRBD1 identical over 8 bases. Germline V gene data show CDR1 as SGHKS and CDR2 as YYEKEE (reference sequence). The ends lost 4 bases at V and 10 bases at J; junction bases unmatched: 15. There are 15 residues in the CDR3. The DNA of the CDR3 is TGTGCCAGCAGCCACCTGACAGGGGTTGCCGGGGACTACACCTTC. Its translation is CASSHLTGVAGDYTF.

Many counts were recorded for this clonotype. The rearrangement uses TRBV29-1 and TRBJ2-5; TRBD1 matches at 8 bases. CDR1 is SQVTM, CDR2 ANQGSEA, per germline. Germline trimming cut 3 bases from V and 6 bases from J; bases unmatched to any gene: 6. This CDR3 has 13 amino acids. The CDR3 bases are TGCAGCGTTGAGAGACAGGGGTTGAAGACCCAGTACTTC. This translates into CSVERQGLKTQYF.

The J gene is TRBJ1-1, the V gene TRBV7-2; maybe TRBD1 (5 bases). Germline lookup yields CDR1 SGHTA and CDR2 FQGNSA. Trimming removed 5 bases at V and 0 bases at J, with 19 bases between. The CDR3 spans 17 residues. CDR3 sequence (DNA): TGTGCCAGCAGCCCAGGGCCCCAGTCTCAGATGAACACTGAAGCTTTCTTT. As protein: CASSPGPQSQMNTEAFF.

At least ten counts were recorded for this clonotype. V and J are TRBV25-1 and TRBJ2-7, with D perhaps TRBD1 or TRBD2 (5 bases each). The V gene lost 4 bases and the J gene lost 6 bases, with 16 bases spanning the gap. CDR3 length: 14 amino acids. Germline V CDR1 and CDR2: MGHDK, SYGVNS. This CDR3 reads CASSVQSIGAEQYF. The DNA for the CDR3 is TGTGCCAGCAGTGTACAATCTATCGGGGCCGAGCAGTACTTC.

The chain joins TRBV11-2 to TRBJ2-3; 8 nucleotides align to TRBD1. Germline loops: CDR1 SGHAT, CDR2 FQNNGV. The CDR3 is 13 amino acids. The trim removed 7 bases at V and 11 bases at J, leaving 11 bases unmatched. CDR3 sequence reads: CASIPGRTGMQYF. In DNA form, the CDR3 reads TGTGCCAGCATTCCCGGCCGGACAGGGATGCAGTATTTT.

The chain recombines TRBV11-2 with TRBJ2-1, with D unclear. V lost 5 bases to trimming and J lost 4 bases, with 9 bases between them. This CDR3 region has 13 residues. Germline lookup yields CDR1 SGHAT and CDR2 FQNNGV. CDR3 sequence: CASSQDRYNEQFF. CDR3 coding DNA: TGTGCCAGCAGCCAAGACCGATACAATGAGCAGTTCTTC.

This clonotype was counted ten times or more. The chain uses TRBV5-1 and TRBJ2-3; D possibly corresponds to TRBD1 (6 bases). Per the germline V gene, CDR1 is SGHRS and CDR2 is YFSETQ. The V end lost 0 bases, the J end lost 2 bases, and 10 bases lay between the germline ends. The CDR3 has 15 residues. The DNA of the CDR3 is TGCGCCAGCAGCTTGGATGGGACATTCACAGATACGCAGTATTTT. Translated, it gives CASSLDGTFTDTQYF.

This clonotype was detected a few times. The J gene is TRBJ2-6, the V gene TRBV4-3; D remains ambiguous. The CDR3 runs to 16 residues. The germline V gene encodes CDR1 LGHNA and CDR2 YSLEER. V was shortened by 0 bases and J by 1 base, with 7 bases between the two germline ends. Here the CDR3 DNA reads TGCGCCAGCAGCCAAGATGTCCTTTCTGGGGCCAACGTCCTGACTTTC. Protein product: CASSQDVLSGANVLTF.

This clonotype was seen repeatedly, ten times or more. The chain employs TRBV4-3 and TRBJ2-7, with a tentative D call TRBD2 (5 bases). CDR3 length: 14 residues. Per the germline V gene, CDR1 is LGHNA and CDR2 is YSLEER. V was trimmed by 1 base and J by 4 bases, leaving 11 bases between them. CDR3 residues: CASSQAVGVYEQYF. The CDR3 DNA reads as TGCGCCAGCAGCCAAGCGGTGGGAGTTTACGAGCAGTACTTC.

With respect to this clonotype: This may be a read error, as it is one base from a much larger clone. This chain links TRBV2 with TRBJ2-1; D is unclear. CDR1 SNHLY and CDR2 FYNNEI come from the germline V gene. Trimming pared 4 bases from V and 10 bases from J, leaving 17 bases between. CDR3 length: 14 amino acids. The CDR3, as DNA: TGTGCCAGCAGTGTAATGGCCACACCTTTGGAGCAGTTCTTC. It specifies CASSVMATPLEQFF.

Many counts were recorded for this clonotype. CDR3 residues: CSARDPLGIYEQYF. CDR3 sequence (DNA): TGCAGTGCTAGAGACCCCCTGGGAATCTACGAGCAGTACTTC. The chain uses TRBV20-1 and TRBJ2-7; no clear D. V was trimmed by 0 bases and J by 3 bases, leaving 12 bases between them. CDR1 is DFQATT, CDR2 SNEGSKA, per germline (reference sequence). This CDR3 comprises 14 residues.

This clonotype was picked up many times. The V call is TRBV7-2, the J call TRBJ1-6; D gene uncertain. This CDR3 comprises 12 residues. Germline V gene data show CDR1 as SGHTA and CDR2 as FQGNSA. V was shortened by 5 bases and J by 11 bases, with 10 bases between the two germline ends. The DNA of the CDR3 is TGTGCCAGCAGCCCCGTGTTAACACCCCTCCACTTT. It translates to CASSPVLTPLHF.

This clonotype occurred many times. The chain has TRBV5-1 and TRBJ2-2, with 8 bases identical to TRBD1. The CDR3 extends over 15 amino acids. Trimming cost V 1 base and J 6 bases; bases outside gene matches: 5. Germline V gives CDR1 SGHRS, CDR2 YFSETQ. The CDR3 region is CASSLYSTGAGELFF. Here the CDR3 DNA reads TGCGCCAGCAGCTTGTACTCGACAGGGGCCGGGGAGCTGTTTTTT.

The table lists this clonotype with many counts. The rearrangement links TRBV12-3 or TRBV12-4 to TRBJ2-1; D might be TRBD1 (6 bases). The ends were cut back, 6 bases at V and 0 bases at J, with 15 bases in the middle. There are 16 residues in the CDR3. The CDR3: CASRATGPSSYNEQFF. The CDR3 bases are TGTGCCAGCAGGGCTACAGGGCCGAGCTCCTACAATGAGCAGTTCTTC.

Notes on this clonotype: At one of its ends the junction is not consistent with the germline gene, which may arise from a read error. The chain uses TRBV30 and TRBJ2-2; the D gene is possibly TRBD2 (6 bases). CDR1 is GTSNPN, CDR2 SVGIG, per germline (reference sequence). The CDR3 totals 14 residues. The CDR3 DNA is TGTGTCTGGAGGGTCCAGGGAGGCACCGGGGAGCTGTTTTTT. Residues: CVWRVQGGTGELFF.

Many counts were recorded for this clonotype. J is TRBJ1-4 and V is TRBV7-2; tentative D call: TRBD1 (5 bases). CDR3 length equals 12 residues. Germline loops: CDR1 SGHTA, CDR2 FQGNSA. V lost 6 bases and J 12 bases, leaving 14 bases between the germline ends. The CDR3 nucleotides read TGTGCCAGCAGACCAGGTAGAGGGGAACTGTTTTTT. Amino acid sequence: CASRPGRGELFF. The full variable domain, rest sourced from reference TRBV7-2 and TRBJ1-4, is GAGVSQSPSNKVTEKGKDVELRCDPISGHTALYWYRQSLGQGLEFLIYFQGNSAPDKSGLPSDRFSAERTGGSVSTLTIQRTQQEDSAVYLCASRPGRGELFFGSGTQLSVL.

This clonotype was detected ten times or more. The V call is TRBV7-9, the J call TRBJ2-2, with TRBD1 matching over 7 bases. V shed 3 bases, J shed 9 bases, and the junction held 10 bases outside the gene matches. The CDR3 length is 15 residues. Per the germline V gene, CDR1 is SEHNR and CDR2 is FQNEAQ (reference sequence). This CDR3 reads CASSFRQGRGWELFF. Here the CDR3 DNA reads TGTGCCAGCAGCTTCCGACAGGGACGAGGCTGGGAGCTGTTTTTT.

This chain connects TRBV21-1 to TRBJ2-7; TRBD2, the D gene given by the table, was not confirmed from the DNA. TRBV21-1 is a pseudogene locus. This CDR3 has 16 amino acids. CDR3 protein: CASSKEGRLSSYEQYF. The CDR3 nucleotides read TGTGCCAGCAGCAAAGAGGGACGGCTTAGCTCCTACGAGCAGTACTTC.